The source of this T cell receptor (beta chain) is a study of radiation and T cells in renal cell carcinoma. Looking at the study overall: Nephrectomy followed 15 Gy stereotactic body radiation by 4 weeks.

General study findings and limits: From baseline, blood top tumor clonotypes peaked at 2 weeks post-radiation.

Remarks on this clone: What it binds is not known.

As to time point: baseline pretreatment blood. Treatment here: 15 Gy SBRT to primary tumor, nephrectomy 4 weeks later. Blood was sampled at baseline, 2 weeks and 4 weeks after SBRT. This renal cell carcinoma was of the clear cell type. Method: immunoSEQ multiplex PCR; TCRdb's copy keeps in-frame clones and lacks some. The table shows some 140,000 clones, with approximately 91% occurring only once. The sequence came from a woman aged 45-59 years with renal cell carcinoma. The specimen was blood, collected from a patient whose treatment included radiotherapy and nephrectomy.

The CDR3 protein is CASSPPGTTNTEAFF. As DNA, the CDR3 is TGCGCCAGCAGCCCCCCCGGGACAACGAACACTGAAGCTTTCTTT. The V call is TRBV4-1, the J call TRBJ1-1; possible D gene TRBD1, 6 bases. This CDR3 is 15 amino acids long. V lost 4 bases, J lost 1 base, and 13 bases lay in between. Looked up from germline, CDR1 is MGHRA and CDR2 is YSYEKL.